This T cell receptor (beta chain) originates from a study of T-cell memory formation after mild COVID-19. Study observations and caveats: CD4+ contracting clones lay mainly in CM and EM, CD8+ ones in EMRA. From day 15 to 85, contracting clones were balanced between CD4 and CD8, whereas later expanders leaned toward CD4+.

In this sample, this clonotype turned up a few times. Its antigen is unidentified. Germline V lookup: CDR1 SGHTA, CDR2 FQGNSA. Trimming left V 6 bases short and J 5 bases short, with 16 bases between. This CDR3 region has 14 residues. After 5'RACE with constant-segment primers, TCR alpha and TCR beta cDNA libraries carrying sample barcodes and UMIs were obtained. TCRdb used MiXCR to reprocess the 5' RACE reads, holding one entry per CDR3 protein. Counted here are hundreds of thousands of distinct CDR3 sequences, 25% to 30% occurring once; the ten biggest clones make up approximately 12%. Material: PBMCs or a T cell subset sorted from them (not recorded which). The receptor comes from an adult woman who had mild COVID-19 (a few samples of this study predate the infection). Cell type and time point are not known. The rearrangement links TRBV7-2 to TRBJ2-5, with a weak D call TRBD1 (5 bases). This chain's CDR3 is CASRQLGVEETQYF. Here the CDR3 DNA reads TGTGCCAGCAGGCAGCTAGGGGTGGAGGAGACCCAGTACTTC.